Here is one TCR beta chain with its context. Its antigen is unidentified. Distinct nucleotide sequences in the sample also encode this CDR3. These data come from a study of shared clonotypes between healthy human individuals. Profiling relied on immunoSEQ multiplex PCR, and the TCRdb table lists in-frame clones only, not all of them. The sample lists 2 million to 2.5 million clones; roughly 93% were seen once. Study results and limitations: Naive CD4 clonotypes were shared across several donors at approximately 5.3%.

The clonotype was recovered from a man between 18 and 29 years old in good health. Some clones in this sample may be carry-over from other donors' samples. The specimen sequenced was naive CD4+ T cells from PBMCs. The sample's subset: CD45RA+ positively selected.

CDR3 region: CAWSVGQVGGYTF. In DNA form, the CDR3 reads TGTGCCTGGAGTGTTGGGCAGGTGGGAGGCTACACCTTC. The chain is built from TRBV30 and TRBJ1-2; D is uncertain. Germline assignment: CDR1 GTSNPN and CDR2 SVGIG (reference sequence). The CDR3 has 13 residues. Trimming removed 0 bases at V and 8 bases at J, with 13 bases between.